This TCR beta chain was sequenced during a study of T cells in Graves' hyperthyroidism and ophthalmopathy (dated by TCRdb to between 2018 and 2021). In the study overall: Peripheral blood was sampled at the time of initial diagnosis, prior to any treatment. TCR V-J signatures able to tell the groups apart were searched for in a discovery cohort of more than 90 patients, of whom roughly 42 had Graves' ophthalmopathy and 55 to 60 had stable Graves' hyperthyroidism. Prospective prediction of ophthalmopathy was tested in an independent validation cohort of fewer than 20 hyperthyroidism patients and roughly 16 patients who later progressed to ophthalmopathy. The 90 to 100 discovery patients were randomly divided into training and test sets at a 7:3 ratio. Thyroid tissue and blood T-cell repertoires from six or seven Graves' hyperthyroidism patients were also compared in the study. After blood sampling, hyperthyroidism patients were treated with methimazole at a starting dose of 30 mg daily, and ophthalmopathy patients were treated with high-dose intravenous methylprednisolone. The paper describes TCR Vbeta CDR3 sequencing of more than 120 peripheral blood samples, made up of 43 ophthalmopathy patients, more than 70 hyperthyroidism patients and roughly 17 progressor patients.

The V and J ends are trimmed by 5 bases and 4 bases, leaving 14 bases between them. The CDR3, from cysteine to phenylalanine, totals 14 residues. CDR3 DNA only is kept here, 42 bases in frame from base 1. The germline V gene encodes CDR1 SGHTA and CDR2 FQGTGA. What the study reported, not specific to this receptor: Ophthalmopathy was separated from stable hyperthyroidism by a 13 V-J signature model, with over 85% sensitivity and 81% to 83% specificity obtained in cross-validation and 80%/75% obtained in testing. Most expanded thyroid clonotypes (frequency above 0.001) were also detected in blood, suggesting blood repertoires may reflect thyroid immune responses. In validation, the model predicted progression to ophthalmopathy with roughly 70% sensitivity and 72% to 85% specificity, a median of 6.5 months before onset. Sample size was not statistically predetermined, and blinding of investigators to group allocation was not performed.

There are many counts of this clonotype. The specificity of this receptor is unknown. Base-call qualities are not available, and no considerably larger clone is one nucleotide away. A patient counted as having stable Graves' hyperthyroidism if no progression to ophthalmopathy occurred over 18 months of follow-up. The hyperthyroidism patients were between 18 and 65 years old and newly diagnosed, with a disease duration of less than 2 months. Exclusion was applied to patients with uncontrolled infections, other autoimmune diseases, pregnancy or lactation. Diagnoses relied on clinical symptoms, serum thyroxine and TRAb, thyroid ultrasound and orbital computed tomography. PBMCs were isolated from roughly 10 ml of fresh peripheral blood by Ficoll-Paque density gradient centrifugation. Trizol reagent was used to extract total RNA, and RNA quality was then checked on an Agilent 2100 Bioanalyzer. Amplification of TCR beta CDR3 regions was carried out from RNA transcripts. The TCR CDR3 was subjected to a first round of RT-PCR using the HTBI primer set and the Qiagen OneStep RT-PCR kit. A second multiplex PCR round built the libraries, followed by size selection and purification. The libraries were sequenced on an Illumina HiSeq2000 using paired-end 100 bp reads. Processing in the source paper ran as follows. SOAPnuke was used to process the raw data, with reads discarded if the reads contained adapters or uncalled bases, had a mean Phred below 15, or lacked an exact constant-primer or identifier match. COPE v1.2.5 was used to merge high-quality paired reads, and clonotypes were defined as unique nucleotide sequences. Clonotypes were aligned to IMGT TRBV, TRBD and TRBJ reference segments using MiTCR v1.1. The analysis included only V-J combinations with a frequency above 0.0001, which together covered 99% to 99.2% of the repertoires. The TCS score was defined as F50 (clonal expansion) divided by E x V (chaos), with BLOSUM62-based TCRdist calculated between CDR3 peptides within each V-J. Welch's t-statistics and random forest reduced around 550 V-J features to fewer than 15, which were used in a naive Bayes classifier (R e1071). Starting from the raw public reads, TCRdb applied fastp trimming at Q25, assembled clones with MiXCR and retained in-frame beta chains. Records with the same CDR3 protein are collapsed into one entry carrying the most frequent genes and DNA. These V and J calls are TCRdb output, not the study's own analysis. For this sample the table gives more than 150,000 distinct CDR3 sequences, of which 17% were detected only once. The ten largest clones add up to 25% to 35% of the sample.

The sequence was collected from a woman aged 50 to 60 with Graves' hyperthyroidism. Sequencing was carried out using blood. The sequence links TRBV7-3 to TRBJ1-2; the D gene is perhaps TRBD1, from 5 matching bases. The bases are TGTGCCAGCAGCCCAGAGGCAGGGCCCTATGGCTACACCTTC. Translation gives CASSPEAGPYGYTF.